This T cell receptor (beta chain) was found in a study of T-cell reconstitution after alpha-beta-depleted transplantation in children. This clonotype was detected many times. What it recognizes is unknown. Unique molecular identifiers featured in how the TCRbeta library was prepared. TCRdb used MiXCR to reprocess the PCR reads, holding one entry per CDR3 protein. The sample records roughly 200,000 distinct CDR3 sequences, roughly 6.6% being singletons. The CDR3 extends over 12 amino acids. V was trimmed by 0 bases and J by 8 bases, leaving 8 bases between them. Germline lookup yields CDR1 SQVTM and CDR2 ANQGSEA. Points from the study as a whole: Alpha-beta T cells about two months after transplant reportedly derived from several hundred expanded graft clones. The authors attributed T-cell counts and diversity one year after transplant mostly to newly produced T cells. Several patients had high TCRbeta diversity at day 60; it came from surviving recipient T cells and thymic progenitors.

Sequenced here: PBMCs, sampled before TCRalphabeta/CD19-depleted stem cell transplant. The rearrangement links TRBV29-1 to TRBJ2-1; D is unresolved. This receptor was identified in a boy aged 2 to 10 with acute lymphoblastic leukemia, due to receive a stem cell transplant. CDR3 residues: CSVEDRGYEQFF. The CDR3 coding sequence is TGCAGCGTTGAAGATCGTGGGTATGAGCAGTTCTTC.